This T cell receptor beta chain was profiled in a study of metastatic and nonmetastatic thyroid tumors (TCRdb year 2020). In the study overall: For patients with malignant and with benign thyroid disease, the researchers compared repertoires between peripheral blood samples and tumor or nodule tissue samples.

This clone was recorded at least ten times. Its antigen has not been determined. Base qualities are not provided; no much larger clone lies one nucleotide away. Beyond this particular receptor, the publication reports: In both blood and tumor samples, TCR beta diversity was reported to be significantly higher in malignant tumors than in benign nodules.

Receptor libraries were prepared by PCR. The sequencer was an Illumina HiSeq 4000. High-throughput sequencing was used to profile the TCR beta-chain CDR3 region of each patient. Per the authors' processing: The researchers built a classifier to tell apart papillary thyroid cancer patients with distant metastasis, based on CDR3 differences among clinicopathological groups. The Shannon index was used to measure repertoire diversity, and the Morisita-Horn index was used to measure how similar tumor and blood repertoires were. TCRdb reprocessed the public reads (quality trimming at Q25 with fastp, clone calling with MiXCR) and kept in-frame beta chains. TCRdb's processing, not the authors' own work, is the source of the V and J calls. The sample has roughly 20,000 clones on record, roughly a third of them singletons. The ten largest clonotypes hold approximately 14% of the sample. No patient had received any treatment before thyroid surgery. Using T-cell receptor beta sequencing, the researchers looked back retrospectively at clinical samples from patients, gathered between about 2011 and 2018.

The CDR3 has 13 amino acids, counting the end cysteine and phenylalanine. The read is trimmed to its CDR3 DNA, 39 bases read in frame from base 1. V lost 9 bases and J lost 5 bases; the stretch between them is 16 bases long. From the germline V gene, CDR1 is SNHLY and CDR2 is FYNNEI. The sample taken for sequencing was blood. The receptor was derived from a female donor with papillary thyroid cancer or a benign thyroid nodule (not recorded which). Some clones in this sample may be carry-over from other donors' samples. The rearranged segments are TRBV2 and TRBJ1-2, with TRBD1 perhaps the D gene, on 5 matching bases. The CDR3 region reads CARGTRGRYGYTF. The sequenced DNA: TGTGCCAGGGGGACCCGAGGAAGGTATGGCTACACCTTC.